These 16 T cell receptor beta chains were sequenced from one sample in a study of blood T cell repertoires in COVID-19. Sequencing used immunoSEQ multiplex PCR; TCRdb keeps in-frame clones, though not all of them. This sample carries roughly 50,000 clones, roughly nine tenths of them seen once, and the ten largest clones take around 3.9%. Sequencing used peripheral blood. The receptor set was obtained from a man between 50 and 59 years old with acute or convalescent COVID-19.

J is TRBJ2-3 and V is TRBV21-1; the table calls TRBD2, which could not be checked here. TRBV21-1 is a pseudogene locus. The CDR3 consists of 20 residues. Here the CDR3 reads CASSLPGTSGRKGSTDTQYF. Written as DNA, the CDR3 is TGTGCCAGCAGCTTACCCGGGACTAGCGGGAGAAAGGGAAGCACAGATACGCAGTATTTT.

The chain carries TRBV6-5 and TRBJ1-1, with 10 nucleotides matching TRBD1. There are 15 residues in the CDR3. From germline, CDR1 is MNHEY and CDR2 SVGAGI. The J segment lost 0 bases and the V segment lost 4 bases, leaving 2 bases of the junction unmatched. CDR3: CASSWGQGMNTEAFF. The CDR3, as DNA: TGTGCCAGCAGTTGGGGACAGGGGATGAACACTGAAGCTTTCTTT.

The chain links TRBV20-1 to TRBJ1-1; D unclear. Germline V gene lookup returns CDR1 DFQATT and CDR2 SNEGSKA (reference sequence). This CDR3 region has 11 residues. V was clipped by 4 bases and J by 3 bases, with 6 bases between them. The CDR3 loop reads CSAIVYTEAFF. CDR3 bases: TGCAGTGCTATAGTGTACACTGAAGCTTTCTTT.

The chain links TRBV6-5 to TRBJ1-5; 8 positions match TRBD1. V lost 8 bases and J lost 4; bases outside the gene matches: 10. The CDR3 totals 15 residues. The V gene's germline CDR1 is MNHEY and CDR2 SVGAGI. This CDR3 reads CASELTGGENQPQHF. For the CDR3, the DNA is TGTGCCAGCGAATTAACAGGGGGGGAGAATCAGCCCCAGCATTTT.

The CDR3 region is CASSTRTDNEQFF. The CDR3 DNA sequence: TGTGCCAGCAGTACACGGACAGACAATGAGCAGTTCTTC. The chain uses TRBV6-6 and TRBJ2-1; possible D gene TRBD1, 6 bases. The V gene's germline CDR1 is MNHNY and CDR2 SVGAGI (reference sequence). This CDR3 contains 13 residues. V gave up 5 bases and J gave up 5 bases, with 10 bases separating them.

V and J are TRBV7-2 and TRBJ2-1; D is possibly TRBD2 (5 bases). The CDR3 extends over 14 amino acids. With 5 bases removed from V and 13 bases from J, the gap between germline ends came to 21 bases. The germline gives CDR1 SGHTA, CDR2 FQGNSA. DNA of the CDR3: TGTGCCAGCAGCCCCTCCGTGGGAGCGAGAACTCAGTTCTTC. Translation gives CASSPSVGARTQFF.

This clone was counted a single time. The rearrangement uses TRBV6-1 and TRBJ1-1; maybe TRBD1 (5 bases). The V gene's germline CDR1 is MNHNS and CDR2 SASEGT. This CDR3 contains 14 residues. The V end lost 2 bases, the J end lost 5 bases, and 12 bases lay between the germline ends. CDR3: CASSEQGLRTEAFF. In DNA, the CDR3 is TGTGCCAGCAGTGAACAGGGATTAAGGACTGAAGCTTTCTTT.

This clone occurred a few times. The chain recombines TRBV5-1 with TRBJ2-7, with 8 bases identical to TRBD1. CDR1 is SGHRS and CDR2 is YFSETQ in the germline V gene. The CDR3 totals 15 residues. The V and J ends lost 0 bases and 3 bases, in that order; junction bases with no gene match: 5. CDR3 protein: CASSLATGGLYEQYF. The CDR3, as DNA: TGCGCCAGCAGCTTGGCAACAGGGGGTCTCTACGAGCAGTACTTC.

The chain combines TRBV5-1 with TRBJ1-1, with 9 bases fitting TRBD1. The CDR3 is 15 amino acids. V trimming: 2 bases; J trimming: 6 bases; junction bases outside the gene matches: 8. Germline CDR1 reads SGHRS; CDR2 reads YFSETQ. The CDR3 DNA reads TGCGCCAGCAGCTTCACCCGGACAGGGGTTTCTGAAGCTTTCTTT. Protein: CASSFTRTGVSEAFF. Supplemented by reference TRBV5-1 and TRBJ1-1, the full variable domain reads KAGVTQTPRYLIKTRGQQVTLSCSPISGHRSVSWYQQTPGQGLQFLFEYFSETQRNKGNFPGRFSGRQFSNSRSEMNVSTLELGDSALYLCASSFTRTGVSEAFFGQGTRLTVV.

This clone was seen only once. This chain uses TRBV5-5 with TRBJ1-1, with 7 nucleotides matching TRBD1. CDR1 is SGHKS and CDR2 is YYEKEE in the germline V gene (reference sequence). CDR3 length equals 15 residues. J gave up 5 bases and V 3 bases, and 10 bases lay outside the gene matches. The CDR3 region is CASSSLQGRDTEAFF. The CDR3 nucleotides are TGTGCCAGCAGCTCCTTACAGGGGCGGGATACTGAAGCTTTCTTT.

V usage is TRBV6-5 and J usage is TRBJ1-5, with D maybe TRBD1 (5 bases). The V gene's germline CDR1 is MNHEY and CDR2 SVGAGI. V gave up 5 bases and J gave up 0 bases, with 8 bases separating them. The CDR3 is 14 residues long. This chain's CDR3 is CASSPTDSNQPQHF. Here the CDR3 DNA reads TGTGCCAGCAGTCCGACAGATAGCAATCAGCCCCAGCATTTT.

The rearrangement links TRBV27 to TRBJ1-2, with a tentative D call TRBD1 (6 bases). V gave up 5 bases and J gave up 6 bases, with 13 bases separating them. The germline V gene has CDR1 MNHEY and CDR2 SMNVEV (reference sequence). There are 13 residues in the CDR3. The CDR3 sequence is CASSPQGIHGYTF. Here the CDR3 DNA reads TGTGCCAGCAGTCCACAGGGTATACATGGCTACACCTTC.

This clone was counted a few times. This rearrangement joins TRBV11-2 to TRBJ1-2; the D gene is possibly TRBD1 (6 bases). Germline V gene sequence: CDR1 SGHAT, CDR2 FQNNGV. The CDR3 is 12 residues long. Trimming left V 10 bases short and J 4 bases short, with 13 bases between. Here the CDR3 DNA reads TGTGCCATTCCACAGGGAGCCTATGGCTACACCTTC. It specifies CAIPQGAYGYTF.

The chain recombines TRBV18 with TRBJ2-7; 7 positions agree with TRBD1. After removal of 3 bases from V and 3 bases from J, the junction contained 8 bases not matched to a gene. The CDR3 extends over 15 amino acids. Per germline, CDR1 KGHSH and CDR2 LQKENI. CDR3 protein: CASSPGDRIDYEQYF. CDR3 bases: TGTGCCAGCTCACCGGGGGACAGAATAGACTACGAGCAGTACTTC.

The chain recombines TRBV11-3 with TRBJ2-6; the D gene is possibly TRBD2 (5 bases). The CDR3 runs 15 residues. Germline CDR1 is SGHNT and CDR2 is YENEEA. Trimming left V 2 bases short and J 2 bases short, with 7 bases between. This CDR3 is CASSLRGTGANVLTF. CDR3 in DNA: TGTGCCAGCAGCTTAAGAGGGACTGGGGCCAACGTCCTGACTTTC.

The genes are TRBV6-6 and TRBJ2-5, with no clear D. Trimming left V 2 bases short and J 5 bases short, with 9 bases between. Germline assignment: CDR1 MNHNY and CDR2 SVGAGI (reference sequence). CDR3 length: 13 residues. The CDR3 here is CASSYGPVETQYF. The CDR3 nucleotides read TGTGCCAGCAGTTACGGGCCTGTGGAGACCCAGTACTTC.